This T cell receptor beta chain was retrieved from a study of T cell responses to AZD1222 COVID-19 vaccine. Study-wide results and caveats: In the spike-specific TCR repertoire, nearly half reportedly target unmutated variant regions.

CDR3 length: 14 residues. Germline V CDR1 and CDR2: MNHEY, SMNVEV (reference sequence). V lost 3 bases and J lost 4, with 10 bases in between. The table came from immunoSEQ multiplex PCR; TCRdb's copy has only in-frame clones and leaves some out. The table shows approximately 180,000 clones, with roughly 92% occurring only once. On this clone: The antigen is unknown.

This chain uses TRBV27 with TRBJ1-5; a weak D match, TRBD1 (6 bases). The clonotype comes from an adult in good health. This specimen was peripheral blood, taken on day 0 of AZD1222 vaccination. The DNA of the CDR3 is TGTGCCAGCAGTTTCGCAGGGGATAATCAGCCCCAGCATTTT. This sequence encodes CASSFAGDNQPQHF.